These 10 T cell receptor beta chains were sequenced from one sample in a study of blood T cell repertoires in COVID-19 (TCRdb year 2020). The library was obtained by the immunoSEQ multiplex PCR assay. The immuneACCESS repertoire file appears here via TCRdb, limited to in-frame rearrangements. These files lack a portion of the clones; in checked studies, under half of the deficit traces to unresolved V genes, and the cause of the others is not known. A total of hundreds of thousands of clones appear in this sample, 82% of them only once. The ten largest clonotypes hold about 3.7% of the sample. Sequenced: PBMCs or T cells enriched from blood (not recorded which). Source of these receptors: a woman in her sixties who had recovered from COVID-19.

The DNA of the CDR3 is TGCAGCGTTGAAGGTAGCGGGGGATACGAGCAGTACTTC. Protein sequence: CSVEGSGGYEQYF. The chain is built from TRBV29-1 and TRBJ2-7, with TRBD2 identical over 9 bases. Germline lookup yields CDR1 SQVTM and CDR2 ANQGSEA. Trimming cost V 1 base and J 4 bases; bases outside gene matches: 2. This CDR3 region has 13 residues.

The J gene is TRBJ1-1, the V gene TRBV18; D possibly corresponds to TRBD1 (6 bases). Germline loops: CDR1 KGHSH, CDR2 LQKENI. The CDR3 extends over 13 amino acids. Trimming shortened V by 3 bases and J by 6 bases, and 11 bases separated the two germline ends. The CDR3 DNA reads as TGTGCCAGCTCACCGGGGGGGGGCGCTGAAGCTTTCTTT. It translates to CASSPGGGAEAFF.

V gene TRBV9 combines with J gene TRBJ2-1; 10 nucleotides agree with TRBD2. V shed 2 bases, J shed 8 bases, and the junction held 7 bases outside the gene matches. Germline-derived CDR1 and CDR2 are SGDLS and YYNGEE. CDR3 size: 15 residues. The CDR3, as DNA: TGTGCCAGCAGCGTCAGCGGGGGGGATTCAGATGAGCAGTTCTTC. It encodes CASSVSGGDSDEQFF.

This chain links TRBV6-1 with TRBJ2-7; a possible D gene is TRBD1 (6 bases). Trimming cost V 2 bases and J 3 bases, with 14 bases left between them. Germline V gene data show CDR1 as MNHNS and CDR2 as SASEGT. The CDR3 runs to 15 residues. CDR3: CASSELAGVLYEQYF. For the CDR3, the DNA is TGTGCCAGCAGTGAACTGGCAGGGGTCCTCTACGAGCAGTACTTC.

V usage is TRBV5-4 and J usage is TRBJ1-2; 12 positions match TRBD1. J lost 7 bases, V lost 0 bases, and 10 bases had no gene match. Germline assignment: CDR1 SGHNT and CDR2 YYREEE (reference sequence). This CDR3 spans 17 amino acids. The chain's CDR3 is CASSLDHRDRGRAGYTF. The CDR3 DNA sequence: TGTGCCAGCAGCTTGGATCACCGGGACAGGGGGCGCGCTGGCTACACCTTC.

The V gene is TRBV6-5, the J gene TRBJ1-1, with D perhaps TRBD1 (6 bases). V lost 5 bases to trimming and J lost 4 bases, with 14 bases between them. The germline gives CDR1 MNHEY, CDR2 SVGAGI. CDR3 length: 14 residues. CDR3 region: CASSRGQWGTEAFF. Written as DNA, the CDR3 is TGTGCCAGCAGTAGGGGACAATGGGGCACTGAAGCTTTCTTT.

In DNA, the CDR3 is TGTGCCAGCAGCCGACTAGCGGGAGGAATAGATACGCAGTATTTT. Its translation: CASSRLAGGIDTQYF. V gene TRBV2 combines with J gene TRBJ2-3, with 13 bases that match TRBD2. Germline CDR1 and CDR2: SNHLY and FYNNEI. There are 15 residues in the CDR3. The junction had 5 bases not matched to a gene; V was cut back by 6 bases and J by 5 bases.

The V gene is TRBV19, the J gene TRBJ2-1; D perhaps matches TRBD1 (6 bases). The CDR3 has 14 amino acids. The germline V and J ends were trimmed by 5 bases and 7 bases, with 15 bases remaining between them. Germline V gives CDR1 LNHDA, CDR2 SQIVND (reference sequence). The CDR3 DNA reads as TGTGCCAGTAGTCCGCAACAGGGTCAGAATGAGCAGTTCTTC. Residues: CASSPQQGQNEQFF.

The genes are TRBV3-1 (or the pseudogene TRBV3-2) and TRBJ2-2; D might be TRBD2 (6 bases). Trimming shortened V by 1 base and J by 5 bases, and 17 bases separated the two germline ends. The CDR3 contains 17 residues. Germline V gene data show CDR1 as LGHDT and CDR2 as YNNKEL (reference sequence). The CDR3 is CASSQVRLASWTGELFF. The CDR3 DNA reads as TGTGCCAGCAGCCAAGTTCGGCTAGCGAGCTGGACCGGGGAGCTGTTTTTT.

V usage is TRBV5-1 and J usage is TRBJ2-3; 8 bases fit TRBD2. CDR1 SGHRS and CDR2 YFSETQ come from the germline V gene. V shed 1 base, J shed 4 bases, and the junction held 11 bases outside the gene matches. There are 17 residues in the CDR3. CDR3 residues: CASSLPQTGGSPDTQYF. The CDR3 DNA is TGCGCCAGCAGCTTGCCCCAGACGGGAGGGTCTCCAGATACGCAGTATTTT.